This is a list of T cell receptor beta chains from one sample in a study of blood T cell repertoires in COVID-19. Sequenced by immunoSEQ multiplex PCR; TCRdb stores in-frame clones only, minus some. In the table there are about 180,000 clones, around 88% of which are singletons. The sequencing sample was made of PBMCs or T cells enriched from blood (not recorded which). These receptors originate from a woman in her 30s who had recovered from COVID-19. CDR3s include the opening cysteine and the closing phenylalanine or tryptophan. Fields, in order: J gene, V gene, clone size, CDR3 protein. Part of the rows lack a size; the others show once, few, many or a class for expanded clones.

j_call: TRBJ2-3
v_call: TRBV28
clone_size: NA
cdr3_aa: CASSGTGGGKDTQYF

j_call: TRBJ2-7
v_call: TRBV6-5
clone_size: NA
cdr3_aa: CASTPQGDEQYF

j_call: TRBJ2-7
v_call: TRBV27
clone_size: once
cdr3_aa: CASSLGPTSLFDEQYF

j_call: TRBJ2-2
v_call: TRBV6-1
clone_size: NA
cdr3_aa: CASSEQGGRTGELFF

j_call: TRBJ2-3
v_call: TRBV3-1/TRBV3-2
clone_size: NA
cdr3_aa: CASSTPGGTQYF

j_call: TRBJ2-1
v_call: TRBV2
clone_size: NA
cdr3_aa: CASNSYNEQFF

j_call: TRBJ1-1
v_call: TRBV5-1
clone_size: NA
cdr3_aa: CASIEGAANTEAFF

j_call: TRBJ2-2
v_call: TRBV27
clone_size: NA
cdr3_aa: CASMSLAGINANTGELFF

j_call: TRBJ1-4
v_call: TRBV9
clone_size: NA
cdr3_aa: CASSAGEKLFF

j_call: TRBJ2-5
v_call: TRBV18
clone_size: NA
cdr3_aa: CASSPGGQETQYF

j_call: TRBJ2-5
v_call: TRBV7-6
clone_size: few
cdr3_aa: CASRSGYRGSKWETQYF

j_call: TRBJ2-1
v_call: TRBV5-1
clone_size: NA
cdr3_aa: CASSLHASGTLTYNEQFF

j_call: TRBJ2-1
v_call: TRBV27
clone_size: NA
cdr3_aa: CASTKGTGANEQFF

j_call: TRBJ1-5
v_call: TRBV5-6
clone_size: NA
cdr3_aa: CASSSNRDRDPAQPQHF

j_call: TRBJ2-1
v_call: TRBV7-9
clone_size: NA
cdr3_aa: CASWGQRDNEQFF

j_call: TRBJ2-3
v_call: TRBV5-1
clone_size: NA
cdr3_aa: CASSITGQGKSDTQYF

j_call: TRBJ1-2
v_call: TRBV19
clone_size: NA
cdr3_aa: CASEVGQGSVGYTF

j_call: TRBJ1-2
v_call: TRBV27
clone_size: few
cdr3_aa: CASGLKGSGGAGYGYTF

j_call: TRBJ2-7
v_call: TRBV5-4
clone_size: NA
cdr3_aa: CASTDFPLRGEWYEQYF

j_call: TRBJ2-3
v_call: TRBV15
clone_size: NA
cdr3_aa: CATSRDPRTGNQADTQYF

j_call: TRBJ1-4
v_call: TRBV11-2
clone_size: NA
cdr3_aa: CASSLENQGGGEKLFF

j_call: TRBJ1-1
v_call: TRBV25-1
clone_size: NA
cdr3_aa: CASSEQGAGEAFF

j_call: TRBJ1-6
v_call: TRBV5-8
clone_size: NA
cdr3_aa: CASSKTGGLRSPLHF

j_call: TRBJ2-5
v_call: TRBV13
clone_size: NA
cdr3_aa: CASSPPEVAGEDETQYF

j_call: TRBJ2-3
v_call: TRBV18
clone_size: NA
cdr3_aa: CASSPSPLTAGSSTDTQYF

j_call: TRBJ2-7
v_call: TRBV7-6
clone_size: NA
cdr3_aa: CASSLVSGGSSYEQYF

j_call: TRBJ2-7
v_call: TRBV4-1
clone_size: NA
cdr3_aa: CASSQDRFGQGTTYEQYF

j_call: TRBJ2-2
v_call: TRBV5-6
clone_size: few
cdr3_aa: CASSYPGLVVGELFF

j_call: TRBJ1-2
v_call: TRBV7-2
clone_size: NA
cdr3_aa: CASSTSDRGANYGYTF

j_call: TRBJ2-7
v_call: TRBV19
clone_size: NA
cdr3_aa: CASSRTSGTYEQYF

j_call: TRBJ2-5
v_call: TRBV3-1/TRBV3-2
clone_size: NA
cdr3_aa: CASSQPAPRYF

j_call: TRBJ2-1
v_call: TRBV21-1
clone_size: NA
cdr3_aa: CASSKPLLANSYNEQFF

j_call: TRBJ1-2
v_call: TRBV5-1
clone_size: few
cdr3_aa: CASSGTGVWGNYGYTF

j_call: TRBJ2-3
v_call: TRBV6-1
clone_size: NA
cdr3_aa: CASSEAKHNTQYF

j_call: TRBJ2-5
v_call: TRBV3-1/TRBV3-2
clone_size: NA
cdr3_aa: CASSQDQGKIAGSLQETQYF

j_call: TRBJ1-1
v_call: TRBV6-4
clone_size: NA
cdr3_aa: CASPLQGGWTEAFF

j_call: TRBJ2-7
v_call: TRBV7-2
clone_size: NA
cdr3_aa: CASSFVGQGYEQYF